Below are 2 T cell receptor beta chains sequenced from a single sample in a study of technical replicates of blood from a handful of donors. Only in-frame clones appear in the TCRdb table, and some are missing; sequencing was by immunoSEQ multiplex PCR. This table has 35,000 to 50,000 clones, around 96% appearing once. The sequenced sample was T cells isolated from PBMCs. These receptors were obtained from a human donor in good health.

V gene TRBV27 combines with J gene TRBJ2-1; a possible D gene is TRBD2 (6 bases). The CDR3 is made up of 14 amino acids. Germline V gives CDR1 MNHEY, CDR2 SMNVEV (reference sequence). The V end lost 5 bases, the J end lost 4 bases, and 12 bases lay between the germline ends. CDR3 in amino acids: CASSRTMGYNEQFF. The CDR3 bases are TGTGCCAGCAGTCGGACTATGGGATACAATGAGCAGTTCTTC.

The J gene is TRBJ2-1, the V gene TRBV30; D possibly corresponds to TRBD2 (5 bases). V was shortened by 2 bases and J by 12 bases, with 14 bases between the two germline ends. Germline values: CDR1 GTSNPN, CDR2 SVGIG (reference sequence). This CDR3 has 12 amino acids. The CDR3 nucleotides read TGTGCCTGGAGTACACCCGGGGTTCTGCAGTTCTTC. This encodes CAWSTPGVLQFF.